This T cell receptor (beta chain) was found in a study of T cell changes during pregnancy in multiple sclerosis. Data came from immunoSEQ multiplex PCR; TCRdb stores just in-frame clones and leaves some out. The repertoire holds some 20,000 clones, 88% seen once, with under 9% in the top ten. The CDR3 is 16 residues long. V gave up 6 bases and J gave up 7 bases; unmatched junction bases: 14. CDR1 and CDR2 (germline): MNHNY, SVGAGI (reference sequence). V usage is TRBV6-6 and J usage is TRBJ2-4; 8 bases align to TRBD2. The material was CD8+ T cells from peripheral blood mononuclear cells, obtained in the third trimester of pregnancy. The receptor was derived from a female donor in good health, enrolled as a control in a pregnancy study. This CDR3 reads CASRPPGGADRNIQYF. The CDR3 DNA reads as TGTGCCAGCAGACCACCCGGGGGGGCCGATCGTAACATTCAGTACTTC.